The T cell receptor beta chain described here comes from a study of read filtering for tumor transcriptome and immune sequencing. Study in general: By R-ISS, stages I, II and III held approximately 8, 17 and 7 patients. Per sample, TCR-region reads ranged about 4 to 10.27 million by IR-seq, about 75 to 1,300 by RNA-seq.

Comment on this clonotype: The antigen remains unidentified. This may be a read error, as it is one base from a much larger clone.

Study results and caveats: Without single-read clonotypes, shared clonotype proportions correlated more between IR-seq and RNA-seq.

Bone marrow was sampled from every patient at the time of active disease. The V gene's germline CDR1 is GTSNPN and CDR2 SVGIG (reference sequence). The CDR3 extends over 12 amino acids. The library was built from about 400 ng RNA with molecular barcoded adaptors for alpha/delta and beta/gamma chains. TCRdb reprocessed the reads via MiXCR and lists one record per CDR3 protein. The sample holds roughly 61,000 distinct CDR3 sequences, approximately 13% seen once. Sequencing used a population of CD138-negative cells sorted from bone marrow. The receptor comes from a donor at least 40 years old with multiple myeloma. The chain links TRBV30 to TRBJ2-3; a weak D match, TRBD1 (5 bases). The CDR3 region is CAWSLQADTRYF. The CDR3 DNA reads TGTGCCTGGAGTTTACAGGCAGATACGCGGTATTTT.